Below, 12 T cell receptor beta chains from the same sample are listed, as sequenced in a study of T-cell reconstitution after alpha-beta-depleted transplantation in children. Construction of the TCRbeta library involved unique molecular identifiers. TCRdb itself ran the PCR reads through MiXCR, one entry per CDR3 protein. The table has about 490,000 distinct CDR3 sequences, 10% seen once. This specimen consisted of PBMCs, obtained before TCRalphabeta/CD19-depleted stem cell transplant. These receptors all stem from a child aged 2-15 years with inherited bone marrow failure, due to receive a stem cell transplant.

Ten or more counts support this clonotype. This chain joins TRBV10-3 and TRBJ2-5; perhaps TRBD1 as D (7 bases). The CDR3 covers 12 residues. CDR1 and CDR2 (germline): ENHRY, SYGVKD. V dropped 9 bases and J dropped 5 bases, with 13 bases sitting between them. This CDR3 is CAMRDSGETQYF. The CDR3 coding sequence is TGTGCCATGAGGGACAGCGGGGAGACCCAGTACTTC.

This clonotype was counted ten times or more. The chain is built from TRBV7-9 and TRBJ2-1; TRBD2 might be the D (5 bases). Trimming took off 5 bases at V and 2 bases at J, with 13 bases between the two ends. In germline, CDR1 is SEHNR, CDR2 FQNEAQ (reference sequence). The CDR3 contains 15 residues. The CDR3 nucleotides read TGTGCCAGCAGCACCCCTGCGGGTACCTACAATGAGCAGTTCTTC. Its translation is CASSTPAGTYNEQFF.

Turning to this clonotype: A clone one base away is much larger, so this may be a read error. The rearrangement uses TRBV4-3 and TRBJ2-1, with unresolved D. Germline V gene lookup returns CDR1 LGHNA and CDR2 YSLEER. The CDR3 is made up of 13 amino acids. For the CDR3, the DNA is TGCGCCAGCAACCAAAGCCGGTACAATGAGCAGTTCTTC. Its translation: CASNQSRYNEQFF.

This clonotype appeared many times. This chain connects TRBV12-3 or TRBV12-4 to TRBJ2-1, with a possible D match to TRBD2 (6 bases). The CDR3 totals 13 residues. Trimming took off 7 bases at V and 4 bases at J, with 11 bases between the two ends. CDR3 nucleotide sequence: TGTGCCAGCACCTTGGGACTTTACAATGAGCAGTTCTTC. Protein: CASTLGLYNEQFF.

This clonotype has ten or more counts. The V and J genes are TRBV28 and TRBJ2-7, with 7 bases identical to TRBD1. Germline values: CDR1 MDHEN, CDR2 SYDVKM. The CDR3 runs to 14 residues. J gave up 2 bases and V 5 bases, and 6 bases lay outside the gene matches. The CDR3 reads CASSRPGQPYEQYF. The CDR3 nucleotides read TGTGCCAGCAGTCGCCCGGGACAGCCCTACGAGCAGTACTTC.

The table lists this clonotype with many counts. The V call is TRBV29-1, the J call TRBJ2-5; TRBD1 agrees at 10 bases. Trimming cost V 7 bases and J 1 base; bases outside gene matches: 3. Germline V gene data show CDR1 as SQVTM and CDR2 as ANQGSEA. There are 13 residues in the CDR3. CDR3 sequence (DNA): TGCAGCGACAGGACAGGGGGCCAAGAGACCCAGTACTTC. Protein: CSDRTGGQETQYF.

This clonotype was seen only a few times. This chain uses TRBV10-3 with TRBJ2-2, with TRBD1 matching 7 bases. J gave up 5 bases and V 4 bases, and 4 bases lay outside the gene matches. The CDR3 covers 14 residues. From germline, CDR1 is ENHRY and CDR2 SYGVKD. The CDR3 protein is CAISGTGGTGELFF. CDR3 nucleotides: TGTGCCATCAGTGGGACAGGTGGAACCGGGGAGCTGTTTTTT.

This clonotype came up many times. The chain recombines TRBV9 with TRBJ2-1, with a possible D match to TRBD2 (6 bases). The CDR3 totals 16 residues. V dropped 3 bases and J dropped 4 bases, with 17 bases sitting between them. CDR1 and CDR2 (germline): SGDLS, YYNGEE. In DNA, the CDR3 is TGTGCCAGCAGCGGGTCCCGGGACTTGCCGTACAATGAGCAGTTCTTC. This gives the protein CASSGSRDLPYNEQFF.

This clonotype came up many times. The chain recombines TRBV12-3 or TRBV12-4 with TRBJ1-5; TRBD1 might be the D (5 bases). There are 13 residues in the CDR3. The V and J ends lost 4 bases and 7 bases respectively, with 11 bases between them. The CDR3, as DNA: TGTGCCAGCAGTTCGGGACCTCGGCAGCCCCAGCATTTT. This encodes CASSSGPRQPQHF.

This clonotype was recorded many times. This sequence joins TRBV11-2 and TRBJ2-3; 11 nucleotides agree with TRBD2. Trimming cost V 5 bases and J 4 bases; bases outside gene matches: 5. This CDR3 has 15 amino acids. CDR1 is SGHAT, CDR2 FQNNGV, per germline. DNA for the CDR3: TGTGCCAGCAGCCTGACTAGCGGGGTCCCAGATACGCAGTATTTT. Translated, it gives CASSLTSGVPDTQYF.

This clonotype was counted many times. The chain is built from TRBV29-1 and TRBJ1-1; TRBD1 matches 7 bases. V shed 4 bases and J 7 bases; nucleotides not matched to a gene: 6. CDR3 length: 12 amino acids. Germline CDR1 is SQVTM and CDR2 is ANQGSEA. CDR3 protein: CSVAPTGSEAFF. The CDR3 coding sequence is TGCAGCGTTGCCCCGACAGGGAGTGAAGCTTTCTTT.

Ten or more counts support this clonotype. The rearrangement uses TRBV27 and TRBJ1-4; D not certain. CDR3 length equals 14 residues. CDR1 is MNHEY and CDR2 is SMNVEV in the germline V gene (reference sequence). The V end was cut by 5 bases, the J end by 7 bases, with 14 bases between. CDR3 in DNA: TGTGCCAGCAGTCCCACTAGCCTTCTTGAAAAACTGTTTTTT. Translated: CASSPTSLLEKLFF.